A single T cell receptor beta chain is shown here with its context. This entry is derived from a study of T cell changes during pregnancy in multiple sclerosis. Trimming removed 7 bases at V and 0 bases at J, with 15 bases between. Germline V CDR1 and CDR2: SQVTM, ANQGSEA. The CDR3 contains 14 residues. The repertoire was sequenced with immunoSEQ multiplex PCR; TCRdb's copy has only in-frame clones and lacks some. The table includes around 50,000 clones, roughly 90% detected once. The V and J genes are TRBV29-1 and TRBJ1-2, with D possibly matching TRBD1 (6 bases). The starting material was CD4+ T cells from peripheral blood mononuclear cells, obtained after pregnancy. The TCR was taken from a female donor with multiple sclerosis, enrolled in a pregnancy study. The CDR3 spells CSEQGQLANYGYTF. CDR3 nucleotide sequence: TGCAGCGAACAGGGCCAACTAGCTAACTATGGCTACACCTTC.